The rows below give T cell receptor beta chains drawn from one sample of a study of chemoradiotherapy in HPV16-positive cancers. The assay was immunoSEQ multiplex PCR, and TCRdb's table has in-frame clones only and misses some. The top ten clones hold around 5% of a sample with tens of thousands of clones, roughly nine tenths of them seen once. Sequencing used blood, obtained from a patient who underwent chemoradiotherapy. These receptors were taken from a human donor with HPV-associated anogenital cancer. Both conserved end residues are part of each CDR3. Each record gives: D gene, clone size, J gene, V gene, CDR3 protein, CDR3 DNA. A D gene is named only where the DNA matches it firmly. Not every row has a clone size; where given, it reads once, few, many or a size class.

D: TRBD2; size: once; J: TRBJ2-3; V: TRBV9; CDR3: CASTPTSGGNWGTDTQYF; DNA: TGTGCCAGCACCCCGACTAGCGGGGGGAATTGGGGCACAGATACGCAGTATTTT
D: .; size: .; J: TRBJ2-5; V: TRBV19; CDR3: CASNRGLDQETQYF; DNA: TGTGCCAGTAACAGGGGACTGGACCAAGAGACCCAGTACTTC
D: .; size: .; J: TRBJ2-7; V: TRBV7-2; CDR3: CASSPTGYEQYF; DNA: TGTGCCAGCAGCCCGACGGGTTACGAGCAGTACTTC
D: .; size: .; J: TRBJ1-6; V: TRBV30; CDR3: CAWSRGEGFNSPLHF; DNA: TGTGCCTGGAGTCGGGGAGAGGGCTTCAATTCACCCCTCCACTTT
D: .; size: .; J: TRBJ2-1; V: TRBV7-2; CDR3: CASRRRQGGNEQFF; DNA: TGTGCCAGCAGACGAAGACAGGGAGGCAATGAGCAGTTCTTC
D: .; size: .; J: TRBJ2-3; V: TRBV19; CDR3: CASSVGGGRGDTQYF; DNA: TGTGCCAGTAGTGTGGGAGGTGGTCGGGGAGATACGCAGTATTTT
D: TRBD2; size: .; J: TRBJ2-5; V: TRBV13; CDR3: CASSLGASGEETQYF; DNA: TGTGCCAGCAGCTTAGGGGCTAGCGGGGAAGAGACCCAGTACTTC
D: .; size: .; J: TRBJ1-1; V: TRBV6-5; CDR3: CASSSPGSEAFF; DNA: TGTGCCAGCAGTTCTCCGGGGAGTGAAGCTTTCTTT
D: .; size: .; J: TRBJ2-5; V: TRBV5-1; CDR3: CASSLDPGRETQYF; DNA: TGCGCCAGCAGCTTGGATCCGGGGCGGGAGACCCAGTACTTC
D: .; size: .; J: TRBJ1-2; V: TRBV30; CDR3: CAWGGEARGYGYTF; DNA: TGTGCCTGGGGCGGTGAAGCCCGGGGCTATGGCTACACCTTC
D: TRBD1; size: .; J: TRBJ2-7; V: TRBV23-1; CDR3: CASSQGQGKYEQYF; DNA: TGCGCCAGCAGTCAAGGACAGGGGAAATACGAGCAGTACTTC
D: TRBD2; size: .; J: TRBJ2-1; V: TRBV7-9; CDR3: CASSLSGDEQFF; DNA: TGTGCCAGCAGCTTAAGCGGGGATGAGCAGTTCTTC
D: .; size: .; J: TRBJ2-5; V: TRBV21-1; CDR3: CASSKALRGGLEETQYF; DNA: TGTGCCAGCAGCAAAGCGCTTCGGGGAGGGCTCGAAGAGACCCAGTACTTC
D: .; size: .; J: TRBJ2-3; V: TRBV6-4; CDR3: CASTGKGRPSTDTQYF; DNA: TGTGCCAGCACTGGAAAAGGGCGGCCTAGCACAGATACGCAGTATTTT
D: .; size: .; J: TRBJ2-1; V: TRBV27; CDR3: CASSPQGYEQFF; DNA: TGTGCCAGCAGTCCTCAGGGCTATGAGCAGTTCTTC
D: TRBD2; size: .; J: TRBJ2-2; V: TRBV5-4; CDR3: CASSTSGSVNTGELFF; DNA: TGTGCCAGCAGCACTAGCGGGAGTGTGAACACCGGGGAGCTGTTTTTT
D: .; size: .; J: TRBJ1-6; V: TRBV7-2; CDR3: CASSRGLGSGSYNSPLHF; DNA: TGTGCCAGCAGCCGTGGGCTCGGGTCGGGGTCCTATAATTCACCCCTCCACTTT
D: .; size: .; J: TRBJ1-6; V: TRBV5-1; CDR3: CASRTEGASPLHF; DNA: TGCGCCAGCCGGACGGAAGGGGCCTCACCCCTCCACTTT
D: .; size: once; J: TRBJ2-7; V: TRBV5-6; CDR3: CASSSDPGSYEQYF; DNA: TGTGCCAGCAGCTCCGACCCGGGATCCTACGAGCAGTACTTC
D: TRBD1; size: .; J: TRBJ2-7; V: TRBV5-1; CDR3: CASKSGTGASYEQYF; DNA: TGCGCCAGCAAGTCCGGGACAGGGGCCTCCTACGAGCAGTACTTC
D: .; size: .; J: TRBJ1-1; V: TRBV7-9; CDR3: CASSLRALRYQSTEAFF; DNA: TGTGCCAGCAGCTTACGAGCTCTCAGATACCAGAGCACTGAAGCTTTCTTT
D: TRBD1; size: .; J: TRBJ2-1; V: TRBV27; CDR3: CASSYGQGTPYNEQFF; DNA: TGTGCCAGCAGTTACGGACAGGGGACACCCTACAATGAGCAGTTCTTC
D: .; size: .; J: TRBJ2-5; V: TRBV5-4; CDR3: CASSLPTGLRGGETQYF; DNA: TGTGCCAGCAGTTTACCGACAGGGCTGAGGGGGGGAGAGACCCAGTACTTC
D: .; size: .; J: TRBJ1-4; V: TRBV5-1; CDR3: CASSLAAQGGEKLFF; DNA: TGCGCCAGCAGCTTGGCCGCACAGGGAGGAGAAAAACTGTTTTTT
D: TRBD2; size: .; J: TRBJ2-1; V: TRBV9; CDR3: CASSSAGRPNEQFF; DNA: TGTGCCAGCAGTTCAGCGGGAAGACCCAATGAGCAGTTCTTC
D: TRBD1; size: .; J: TRBJ2-3; V: TRBV7-9; CDR3: CASSSTVGQGTSTDTQYF; DNA: TGTGCCAGCAGCTCGACCGTTGGACAGGGTACTAGCACAGATACGCAGTATTTT
D: TRBD1; size: .; J: TRBJ1-2; V: TRBV6-5; CDR3: CASRRRRTGKYGYTF; DNA: TGTGCCAGCAGGAGACGGCGGACAGGGAAGTATGGCTACACCTTC
D: TRBD1; size: .; J: TRBJ2-2; V: TRBV5-1; CDR3: CASSPDRDRVFTSNTGELFF; DNA: TGCGCCAGCAGCCCGGACCGGGACAGGGTCTTTACCTCGAACACCGGGGAGCTGTTTTTT
D: .; size: .; J: TRBJ2-2; V: TRBV5-1; CDR3: CASSLRDYTGELFF; DNA: TGCGCCAGCAGCTTAAGGGACTACACCGGGGAGCTGTTTTTT
D: .; size: .; J: TRBJ2-7; V: TRBV5-1; CDR3: CASSLAVYEQYF; DNA: TGCGCCAGCAGCTTGGCCGTCTACGAGCAGTACTTC
D: TRBD2; size: .; J: TRBJ2-3; V: TRBV7-3; CDR3: CASSYISGTSTDTQYF; DNA: TGTGCCAGCAGTTATATAAGCGGGACGAGCACAGATACGCAGTATTTT
D: .; size: .; J: TRBJ2-7; V: TRBV10-2; CDR3: CASSEGLPTGYEQYF; DNA: TGCGCCAGCAGTGAGGGACTCCCTACTGGGTACGAGCAGTACTTC
D: .; size: .; J: TRBJ2-7; V: TRBV7-9; CDR3: CASRPQGGDYEQYF; DNA: TGTGCCAGCAGACCCCAGGGGGGCGACTACGAGCAGTACTTC
D: .; size: .; J: TRBJ2-2; V: TRBV19; CDR3: CASSIGGGNTGELFF; DNA: TGTGCCAGTAGTATCGGGGGAGGCAACACCGGGGAGCTGTTTTTT
D: .; size: .; J: TRBJ2-5; V: TRBV7-2; CDR3: CASSFRTVQETQYF; DNA: TGTGCCAGCAGCTTTCGGACGGTCCAAGAGACCCAGTACTTC
D: TRBD1; size: .; J: TRBJ1-1; V: TRBV5-4; CDR3: CASSSGTGRTEAFF; DNA: TGTGCCAGCAGCTCCGGGACAGGGAGAACTGAAGCTTTCTTT
D: .; size: .; J: TRBJ1-4; V: TRBV5-1; CDR3: CASSLGQQNEKLFF; DNA: TGCGCCAGCAGCTTAGGGCAGCAGAATGAAAAACTGTTTTTT
D: .; size: .; J: TRBJ1-6; V: TRBV9; CDR3: CASSGTAYNSPLHF; DNA: TGTGCCAGCAGCGGTACGGCGTACAATTCACCCCTCCACTTT
D: .; size: few; J: TRBJ2-3; V: TRBV21-1; CDR3: CASSSRLPETDTQYF; DNA: TGTGCCAGCAGTTCTAGGCTCCCCGAGACAGATACGCAGTATTTT
D: .; size: .; J: TRBJ2-3; V: TRBV7-9; CDR3: CASSLRGSTDTQYF; DNA: TGTGCCAGCAGCTTAAGGGGCTCCACAGATACGCAGTATTTT
D: TRBD1; size: .; J: TRBJ1-1; V: TRBV11-2; CDR3: CASSIFSRTGNTEAFF; DNA: TGTGCCAGCAGCATATTTAGTAGGACAGGTAACACTGAAGCTTTCTTT